Below are 24 T cell receptor beta chains sequenced from a single sample in a study of CD8 T cells in Susac syndrome. The authors reverse transcribed roughly 0.5 to 1 ug RNA with random hexamers. TCRdb re-analysed the immunoSEQ multiplex PCR reads in MiXCR, keeping a single row per CDR3 protein. Among roughly 200,000 distinct CDR3 sequences listed, more than 85% were seen once. The sample consisted of CD4+ T cells from PBMCs. The origin of the receptors is a human donor with multiple sclerosis.

The chain has TRBV11-2 and TRBJ2-6; D could derive from TRBD1 or TRBD2 (5 bases each). The CDR3 totals 16 residues. V was cut by 4 bases and J by 4 bases, with 14 bases left in between. Germline CDR1 is SGHAT and CDR2 is FQNNGV. This CDR3 reads CASSSSRGSGANVLTF. The CDR3 nucleotides are TGTGCCAGCAGCTCCTCTCGGGGCTCCGGGGCCAACGTCCTGACTTTC.

The rearrangement joins TRBV29-1 to TRBJ2-3; D assignment may be TRBD1 or TRBD2 (5 bases each). Germline V CDR1 and CDR2: SQVTM, ANQGSEA. This CDR3 has 13 amino acids. Deletions cut 3 bases from V and 3 bases from J, with 10 bases between. The CDR3 is CSVEGESTDTQYF. CDR3 bases: TGCAGCGTTGAGGGGGAATCAACAGATACGCAGTATTTT.

As for this clonotype: An end of the junction differs from the germline gene, which may be a read error. This chain connects TRBV7-7 to TRBJ2-1; D may match TRBD1 or TRBD2 (5 bases each). This CDR3 region has 14 residues. Germline values: CDR1 SSHAT, CDR2 FNYEAQ (reference sequence). The DNA of the CDR3 is TGTGCTAGCAGCGAAACGGGACCCCCCAATGAGCAGTTCTTC. Translated: CASSETGPPNEQFF.

The chain uses TRBV3-1 and TRBJ1-6; tentatively, D is TRBD1 (5 bases). Germline V gene lookup returns CDR1 LGHDT and CDR2 YNNKEL (reference sequence). The CDR3 spans 14 residues. V gave up 3 bases and J gave up 7 bases, with 10 bases separating them. The CDR3 reads CASSHRDENSPLHF. The CDR3 DNA sequence: TGTGCCAGCAGCCACAGGGATGAGAATTCACCCCTCCACTTT.

This clonotype was detected once. This chain uses TRBV3-1 with TRBJ2-2; 7 bases fit TRBD2. V lost 0 bases to trimming and J lost 7 bases; unmatched junction nucleotides: 5. The length of the CDR3 is 15 residues. Germline loops: CDR1 LGHDT, CDR2 YNNKEL (reference sequence). CDR3 bases: TGTGCCAGCAGCCAAGATTCTACGGGGGGCGGGGAGCTGTTTTTT. This translates into CASSQDSTGGGELFF.

This clonotype was picked up a small number of times. The chain couples TRBV11-2 to TRBJ1-6, with a weak D call TRBD1 (5 bases). The CDR3 extends over 13 amino acids. From germline, CDR1 is SGHAT and CDR2 FQNNGV. V was clipped by 5 bases and J by 10 bases, with 12 bases between them. The CDR3 sequence is CASSEGTRSPLHF. CDR3 nucleotides: TGTGCCAGCAGCGAGGGGACCAGATCACCCCTCCACTTT.

V usage is TRBV12-3 or TRBV12-4 and J usage is TRBJ2-7; TRBD2 matches 13 bases. This CDR3 has 16 amino acids. Trimming removed 5 bases from V and 2 bases from J; junction bases left unmatched: 6. The DNA for the CDR3 is TGTGCCAGCAGTCCAGGGACTAGCGGGAACCCCTACGAGCAGTACTTC. It specifies CASSPGTSGNPYEQYF.

The V and J genes are TRBV20-1 and TRBJ1-1; maybe TRBD1 (6 bases). Per germline, CDR1 DFQATT and CDR2 SNEGSKA (reference sequence). V lost 5 bases to trimming and J lost 0 bases, with 10 bases between them. The CDR3 runs 13 residues. DNA of the CDR3: TGCAGTGCTGACAGGCCAATGAACACTGAAGCTTTCTTT. Amino acid sequence: CSADRPMNTEAFF.

This clonotype was seen once. The chain uses TRBV29-1 and TRBJ1-3; 8 positions agree with TRBD1. Germline-derived CDR1 and CDR2 are SQVTM and ANQGSEA. The CDR3 is 15 residues long. V was clipped by 6 bases and J by 1 base; unmatched bases: 8. The CDR3 DNA sequence: TGCAGCGTGGCCGGACAGGGTGGATCTGGAAACACCATATATTTT. Its translation: CSVAGQGGSGNTIYF.

The gene calls are TRBV6-1 and TRBJ2-7, with D maybe TRBD2 (6 bases). The germline V and J ends were trimmed by 1 base and 0 bases, with 10 bases remaining between them. Per the germline V gene, CDR1 is MNHNS and CDR2 is SASEGT. This CDR3 is built from 15 residues. The CDR3 DNA follows: TGTGCCAGCAGTGAAGAACCGGGGGTCTCCTACGAGCAGTACTTC. This codes for CASSEEPGVSYEQYF.

V is TRBV9 and J is TRBJ2-7, with TRBD2 as a possible D gene (6 bases). V lost 6 bases and J lost 9, with 22 bases in between. Germline V lookup: CDR1 SGDLS, CDR2 YYNGEE. The CDR3 is 14 amino acids. In DNA, the CDR3 is TGTGCCAGCACCCCTGACGAGGGGCCCGGGGGGCAGTACTTC. This translates into CASTPDEGPGGQYF.

CDR3 coding DNA: TGCAGTGCTAAACAGACTAGCGAGAACACAGATACGCAGTATTTT. This sequence encodes CSAKQTSENTDTQYF. The genes are TRBV20-1 and TRBJ2-3; 8 nucleotides match TRBD2. With V trimmed by 4 bases and J by 2 bases, 8 bases remained unmatched. This CDR3 region has 15 residues. Germline CDR1 DFQATT, CDR2 SNEGSKA (reference sequence).

This clonotype has a single count. The DNA for the CDR3 is TGCGCCAGCCGAGCAGGGCAGAATGAAAAACTGTTTTTT. Translating it yields CASRAGQNEKLFF. This rearrangement joins TRBV4-1 to TRBJ1-4, with D possibly matching TRBD1 (5 bases). Germline V gene lookup returns CDR1 MGHRA and CDR2 YSYEKL. V was cut by 8 bases and J by 5 bases, with 12 bases left in between. The CDR3 contains 13 residues.

This chain links TRBV20-1 with TRBJ2-5; D unresolved. Trimming took off 0 bases at V and 0 bases at J, with 14 bases between the two ends. CDR3 length: 16 residues. Germline V gives CDR1 DFQATT, CDR2 SNEGSKA (reference sequence). The CDR3 DNA sequence: TGCAGTGCTAGAGATATCCCAACAGCGTACCAAGAGACCCAGTACTTC. This gives the protein CSARDIPTAYQETQYF.

The chain carries TRBV20-1 and TRBJ2-7, with 11 bases aligning to TRBD2. CDR3 length: 16 residues. With 6 bases clipped from V and 6 bases from J, the junction kept 16 bases outside the gene matches. Germline assignment: CDR1 DFQATT and CDR2 SNEGSKA (reference sequence). The CDR3, as DNA: TGCAGTGCCCCTTTACTAGCGGGGGATACCCAGGTCGAGCAGTACGTC. Translated, it gives CSAPLLAGDTQVEQYV.

V is TRBV12-3 or TRBV12-4 and J is TRBJ2-3; either TRBD1 or TRBD2 may supply D (5 bases each). This CDR3 region has 16 residues. The V end was cut by 6 bases, the J end by 2 bases, with 18 bases between. CDR3 in amino acids: CASSHRSTGTTDTQYF. The DNA of the CDR3 is TGTGCCAGCAGCCATAGGTCCACGGGGACCACAGATACGCAGTATTTT.

This rearrangement joins TRBV30 to TRBJ2-3; D is unclear. This CDR3 spans 12 amino acids. V gave up 1 base and J gave up 1 base, with 3 bases separating them. Germline-derived CDR1 and CDR2 are GTSNPN and SVGIG (reference sequence). The CDR3 nucleotides are TGTGCCTGGAGTGCGGGCACAGATACGCAGTATTTT. It specifies CAWSAGTDTQYF.

The V gene is TRBV30, the J gene TRBJ2-3, with D unresolved. The CDR3 loop spans 11 amino acids. The V gene's germline CDR1 is GTSNPN and CDR2 SVGIG (reference sequence). Trimming stripped 0 bases from V and 11 bases from J, with 9 bases between. For the CDR3, the DNA is TGTGCCTGGAGTGTCGGCCCAATGCAGTATTTT. This encodes CAWSVGPMQYF.

The chain couples TRBV9 to TRBJ1-2; TRBD1 is a possible D gene (5 bases). The CDR3 totals 15 residues. V lost 9 bases to trimming and J lost 4 bases, with 22 bases between them. Germline V gene sequence: CDR1 SGDLS, CDR2 YYNGEE. The CDR3 sequence is CATQPYRSLSYGYTF. The DNA for the CDR3 is TGTGCCACCCAACCCTACAGGTCCCTTAGCTATGGCTACACCTTC.

The chain carries TRBV20-1 and TRBJ2-1; possibly TRBD2 for D (5 bases). This CDR3 is built from 13 residues. Trimming cost V 5 bases and J 7 bases, with 15 bases left between them. Germline-derived CDR1 and CDR2 are DFQATT and SNEGSKA (reference sequence). The CDR3 nucleotides read TGCAGTGCTGCGGACTGGCCCGGGAATGAGCAGTTCTTC. This encodes CSAADWPGNEQFF.

This chain uses TRBV7-6 with TRBJ2-5; D gene uncertain. This CDR3 has 13 residues. CDR1 is SGHVS and CDR2 is FNYEAQ in the germline V gene. The V and J ends lost 0 bases and 4 bases respectively, with 6 bases between them. Here the CDR3 reads CASSLASLETQYF. CDR3 nucleotide sequence: TGTGCCAGCAGCTTAGCTAGCCTAGAGACCCAGTACTTC.

The chain links TRBV3-1 to TRBJ2-5; D is unclear. This CDR3 region has 13 residues. Trimming took 0 bases from V and 7 from J, leaving 9 bases between them. Per germline, CDR1 LGHDT and CDR2 YNNKEL (reference sequence). The CDR3 region is CASSQDPGRTQYF. The CDR3 bases are TGTGCCAGCAGCCAAGACCCCGGGCGGACCCAGTACTTC.

This rearrangement joins TRBV4-2 to TRBJ2-6; 7 bases agree with TRBD1. The CDR3 loop spans 18 amino acids. From germline, CDR1 is LGHNA and CDR2 YNFKEQ. Germline trimming cut 1 base from V and 0 bases from J; bases unmatched to any gene: 6. CDR3 protein: CASSQVPTGPSGANVLTF. The CDR3 coding sequence is TGTGCCAGCAGCCAAGTTCCGACAGGGCCCTCTGGGGCCAACGTCCTGACTTTC.

This clonotype was found once. The chain combines TRBV3-1 with TRBJ2-6, with TRBD1 matching over 9 bases. CDR1 is LGHDT and CDR2 is YNNKEL in the germline V gene (reference sequence). V lost 11 bases and J lost 4; bases outside the gene matches: 6. The CDR3 totals 14 residues. CDR3 sequence: CASQGAGGANVLTF. DNA for the CDR3: TGTGCCTCACAGGGGGCGGGAGGGGCCAACGTCCTGACTTTC. Filled out from reference TRBV3-1 and TRBJ2-6, the complete variable domain reads DTAVSQTPKYLVTQMGNDKSIKCEQNLGHDTMYWYKQDSKKFLKIMFSYNNKELIINETVPNRFSPKSPDKAHLNLHINSLELGDSAVYFCASQGAGGANVLTFGAGSRLTVL.